This is a list of T cell receptor beta chains from one sample in a study of blood T cell repertoires in COVID-19. Generated by immunoSEQ multiplex PCR, the TCRdb table keeps only in-frame clones and is missing some. Of some 96,000 clones in the sample, approximately 86% were seen once. Sequenced sample: peripheral blood. The receptors shown here come from a man in his fifties with acute or convalescent COVID-19. Both conserved end residues are part of each CDR3. The D gene is left open where the match is weak. Size is stated for part of the rows, as once, few or many counts, or as a class when the clone is expanded.

j_call d_call clone_size v_call cdr3_aa cdr3_nt
TRBJ2-2 . . TRBV30 CAWSATPSYGELFF TGTGCCTGGAGTGCAACCCCCTCCTATGGGGAGCTGTTTTTT
TRBJ1-1 TRBD1 . TRBV5-1 CASSAGTGGWGTEAFF TGCGCCAGCAGCGCGGGGACAGGGGGCTGGGGCACTGAAGCTTTCTTT
TRBJ2-7 TRBD2 . TRBV18 CASSPPEAGSSYEQYF TGTGCCAGCTCACCCCCCGAAGCGGGATCATCCTACGAGCAGTACTTC
TRBJ1-1 TRBD1 . TRBV5-6 CASSPGAGGLLGAFF TGTGCCAGTTCTCCCGGGGCAGGGGGCCTGTTGGGGGCTTTCTTT
TRBJ2-5 TRBD2 . TRBV6-2/TRBV6-3 CASSPLAGIQETQYF TGTGCCAGCAGTCCACTAGCGGGGATCCAAGAGACCCAGTACTTC
TRBJ1-4 . . TRBV29-1 CSVEGWEGTNEKLFF TGCAGCGTTGAAGGATGGGAGGGAACTAATGAAAAACTGTTTTTT
TRBJ1-6 . . TRBV2 CASSAPGYNSPLHF TGTGCCAGCAGTGCACCAGGCTATAATTCACCCCTCCACTTT
TRBJ2-1 TRBD1 . TRBV6-5 CASRGQGPYNEQFF TGTGCCAGCAGGGGACAGGGCCCATACAATGAGCAGTTCTTC
TRBJ2-5 . . TRBV1 CTSSQDRRVVAGRETQYF TGCACCAGCAGCCAAGATCGGAGGGTAGTAGCGGGAAGAGAGACCCAGTACTTC
TRBJ2-1 TRBD1 . TRBV9 CASSVVGDRGGEQFF TGTGCCAGCAGCGTAGTTGGTGACAGGGGAGGAGAGCAGTTCTTC
TRBJ1-1 . . TRBV10-3 CAIRLGQEAFF TGTGCCATCAGATTAGGACAGGAAGCTTTCTTT
TRBJ2-2 TRBD2 . TRBV24-1 CATRGSGTGELFF TGTGCCACCAGGGGTAGCGGGACCGGGGAGCTGTTTTTT
TRBJ2-7 . few TRBV27 CASSSEGRHEQYF TGTGCCAGCAGTTCGGAGGGGAGGCACGAGCAGTACTTC
TRBJ1-6 . . TRBV5-6 CASSPGGQDLNNSPLHF TGTGCCAGCAGCCCGGGGGGGCAGGACCTTAATAATTCACCCCTCCACTTT
TRBJ2-7 . . TRBV5-1 CASSSATLARGYEQYF TGCGCCAGCAGCTCCGCGACTCTAGCGAGAGGCTACGAGCAGTACTTC
TRBJ2-1 TRBD1 . TRBV5-1 CASSSPGQGSLRRGNEQFF TGCGCCAGCAGCTCCCCGGGACAGGGATCTCTTCGGCGGGGGAATGAGCAGTTCTTC
TRBJ1-1 . . TRBV3-1/TRBV3-2 CASSYRVVTEAFF TGTGCCAGCAGCTACAGGGTAGTCACTGAAGCTTTCTTT
TRBJ1-1 TRBD1 . TRBV4-1 CASSQGGQGAQEAFF TGCGCCAGCAGCCAAGGCGGACAGGGGGCGCAGGAAGCTTTCTTT
TRBJ1-4 TRBD1 . TRBV6-5 CASSLMTGNNEKLFF TGTGCCAGCAGTCTTATGACAGGGAATAATGAAAAACTGTTTTTT
TRBJ2-2 TRBD1 once TRBV27 CASRTSQGMDTGELFF TGTGCCAGCAGGACCTCACAGGGGATGGACACCGGGGAGCTGTTTTTT
TRBJ1-5 . few TRBV5-5 CASSLLQTSNQPQHF TGTGCCAGCAGCTTGTTACAGACTAGCAATCAGCCCCAGCATTTT
TRBJ1-3 . few TRBV7-9 CASSLMTSSGNTIYF TGTGCCAGCAGCTTAATGACTAGCTCTGGAAACACCATATATTTT
TRBJ1-5 . . TRBV15 CATSRAPGEPQHF TGTGCCACCAGCAGAGCGCCAGGTGAACCCCAGCATTTT
TRBJ2-2 TRBD1 . TRBV6-4 CASSVGQGSTGELFF TGTGCCAGCAGTGTGGGACAGGGGAGCACCGGGGAGCTGTTTTTT
TRBJ1-2 TRBD1 . TRBV5-4 CASSLGRGQVYGYTF TGTGCCAGCAGCTTGGGCAGGGGGCAGGTATATGGCTACACCTTC
TRBJ1-1 TRBD1 . TRBV2 CASSATGGDGNTEAFF TGTGCCAGCAGTGCCACAGGGGGCGACGGAAACACTGAAGCTTTCTTT
TRBJ1-1 TRBD1 . TRBV5-1 CASSLSTGLNTEAFF TGCGCCAGCAGCCTTTCGACAGGGCTGAACACTGAAGCTTTCTTT
TRBJ2-1 TRBD2 . TRBV5-8 CASSLDSGRYNEQFF TGTGCCAGCAGCTTGGATAGCGGGAGATACAATGAGCAGTTCTTC
TRBJ1-3 . . TRBV15 CATSRDWGRTGSGNTIYF TGTGCCACCAGCAGAGATTGGGGGCGGACGGGCTCTGGAAACACCATATATTTT
TRBJ2-6 TRBD1 . TRBV5-1 CASRSGTGGPSGANVLTF TGCGCCAGCAGGTCCGGGACAGGGGGCCCCTCTGGGGCCAACGTCCTGACTTTC
TRBJ2-3 . . TRBV6-5 CASSYSFGDTQYF TGTGCCAGCAGTTACTCTTTCGGAGATACGCAGTATTTT
TRBJ1-2 . . TRBV30 CAWSYRFNGYTF TGTGCCTGGAGTTACAGATTTAATGGCTACACCTTC
TRBJ2-3 . . TRBV6-2/TRBV6-3 CASSYSSAGPGPRGSTDTQYF TGTGCCAGCAGTTACTCATCGGCGGGACCCGGCCCCCGTGGGAGCACAGATACGCAGTATTTT
TRBJ2-7 TRBD2 . TRBV9 CASSHGLADYEQYF TGTGCCAGCAGCCACGGACTAGCGGACTACGAGCAGTACTTC
TRBJ2-7 . . TRBV11-1 CASSPGLVPYEQYF TGTGCCAGCAGCCCCGGTCTCGTCCCCTACGAGCAGTACTTC
TRBJ1-5 . . TRBV24-1 CAVYSGFPQPQHF TGTGCCGTCTACTCAGGATTCCCTCAGCCCCAGCATTTT
TRBJ1-6 . once TRBV28 CASSLYSDNSPLHF TGTGCCAGCAGTTTATACTCCGATAATTCACCCCTCCACTTT
TRBJ2-3 . . TRBV5-5 CASRDYTSTDTQYF TGTGCCAGCAGGGACTACACTAGCACAGATACGCAGTATTTT
TRBJ2-5 TRBD2 . TRBV10-1 CASSESLAGGETQYF TGCGCCAGCAGTGAGTCCCTAGCGGGAGGAGAGACCCAGTACTTC
TRBJ2-1 . . TRBV6-4 CASSPLGGLLANEQFF TGTGCCAGCTCTCCGTTGGGGGGTCTGCTGGCCAATGAGCAGTTCTTC
TRBJ1-2 TRBD1 few TRBV6-5 CASSYRQDRNYGYTF TGTGCCAGCAGTTACCGTCAGGACAGGAACTATGGCTACACCTTC
TRBJ2-2 TRBD2 . TRBV5-8 CASSLSSPGLAPGELFF TGTGCCAGCAGCTTATCCTCTCCGGGACTAGCGCCCGGGGAGCTGTTTTTT
TRBJ1-6 . . TRBV9 CASSVEARGRSPLHF TGTGCCAGCAGCGTAGAGGCCAGGGGTCGATCACCCCTCCACTTT
TRBJ2-4 . few TRBV29-1 CSVEKRSVAKNIQYF TGCAGCGTTGAAAAGCGGTCTGTAGCCAAAAACATTCAGTACTTC
TRBJ2-5 . . TRBV9 CASSVEPLATQYF TGTGCCAGCAGCGTAGAACCCCTGGCGACCCAGTACTTC
TRBJ2-3 . . TRBV20-1 CSARLEDTQYF TGCAGTGCTCGACTGGAAGATACGCAGTATTTT
TRBJ1-4 TRBD1 . TRBV23-1 CASSQSAGQGAEKTNEKLFF TGCGCCAGCAGTCAATCCGCCGGACAGGGGGCGGAAAAAACTAATGAAAAACTGTTTTTT
TRBJ1-1 TRBD1 . TRBV6-5 CASSGQGVGTEAFF TGTGCCTCATCGGGACAGGGGGTAGGCACTGAAGCTTTCTTT
TRBJ1-1 TRBD1 . TRBV29-1 CSVPQGATTEAFF TGCAGCGTTCCACAGGGGGCAACAACTGAAGCTTTCTTT
TRBJ1-4 TRBD1 . TRBV7-6 CASSLLTGYNEKLFF TGTGCCAGCAGCCTCCTGACAGGGTATAATGAAAAACTGTTTTTT
TRBJ1-1 . . TRBV2 CASSEEWGEGSEAFF TGTGCCAGCAGTGAAGAATGGGGGGAAGGGTCTGAAGCTTTCTTT
TRBJ1-1 . . TRBV7-9 CASSSTGGNTEAFF TGTGCCAGCAGCTCGACAGGAGGGAACACTGAAGCTTTCTTT
TRBJ2-7 . once TRBV11-1 CASSLGAAGGDYEQYF TGTGCCAGCAGCTTAGGGGCGGCCGGAGGAGACTACGAGCAGTACTTC
TRBJ1-1 . . TRBV5-6 CASSRTETVNTEAFF TGTGCCAGCAGCCGGACTGAAACAGTGAACACTGAAGCTTTCTTT
TRBJ2-7 TRBD1 . TRBV19 CASRQNFDRGRSYEQYF TGTGCCAGTAGGCAAAACTTCGACAGGGGGCGATCCTACGAGCAGTACTTC
TRBJ2-7 TRBD2 . TRBV19 CASSIIGGGAYEQYF TGTGCCAGTAGTATAATCGGCGGGGGGGCCTACGAGCAGTACTTC
TRBJ2-1 . . TRBV18 CASSLGQSNEQFF TGTGCCAGCTCACTGGGACAATCGAATGAGCAGTTCTTC
TRBJ1-5 TRBD1 . TRBV7-8 CASSLGQYQPQHF TGTGCCAGCAGCTTGGGACAGTATCAGCCCCAGCATTTT
TRBJ2-7 . . TRBV28 CASSLEYEQYF TGTGCCAGCAGTTTGGAGTACGAGCAGTACTTC
TRBJ1-1 . . TRBV10-3 CAISDGQNTEAFF TGTGCCATCAGTGACGGACAGAACACTGAAGCTTTCTTT